These T cell receptor beta chains were read from a single sample in a study of identical twins. Each CDR3 protein is one row after TCRdb ran MiXCR on the 5' RACE reads. The top ten hold 1.5% to 2% of the sample, which has around 960,000 distinct CDR3 sequences, roughly an eighth seen once. This sample also appeared in a second study, on yellow fever vaccine responses in identical twins.

The sequenced material came from PBMCs. These receptors were taken from a woman aged 18 to 35 in good health. Each CDR3 is given with its conserved first and last residue. A D gene is named only where the DNA matches it firmly.

V: TRBV12-3/TRBV12-4; J: TRBJ2-1; D: .; CDR3: CASTNLGGLMQFF
V: TRBV3-1; J: TRBJ2-3; D: .; CDR3: CASSQGEGDTQYF
V: TRBV6-5; J: TRBJ1-6; D: .; CDR3: CASSYDSRGDSPLHF
V: TRBV4-1; J: TRBJ2-2; D: TRBD1; CDR3: CASSQQGVGTGELFF
V: TRBV12-3/TRBV12-4; J: TRBJ2-2; D: TRBD1; CDR3: CASSLGRGQEDTGELFF
V: TRBV29-1; J: TRBJ2-1; D: .; CDR3: CSVGQGNYNEQFF
V: TRBV20-1; J: TRBJ1-5; D: .; CDR3: CSASGQKDQPQHF
V: TRBV25-1; J: TRBJ2-1; D: .; CDR3: CASSEYPAVKSYNEQFF
V: TRBV28; J: TRBJ2-3; D: TRBD2; CDR3: CASSSPETSGRITDTQYF
V: TRBV15; J: TRBJ2-2; D: .; CDR3: CATSREAGLAGELFF